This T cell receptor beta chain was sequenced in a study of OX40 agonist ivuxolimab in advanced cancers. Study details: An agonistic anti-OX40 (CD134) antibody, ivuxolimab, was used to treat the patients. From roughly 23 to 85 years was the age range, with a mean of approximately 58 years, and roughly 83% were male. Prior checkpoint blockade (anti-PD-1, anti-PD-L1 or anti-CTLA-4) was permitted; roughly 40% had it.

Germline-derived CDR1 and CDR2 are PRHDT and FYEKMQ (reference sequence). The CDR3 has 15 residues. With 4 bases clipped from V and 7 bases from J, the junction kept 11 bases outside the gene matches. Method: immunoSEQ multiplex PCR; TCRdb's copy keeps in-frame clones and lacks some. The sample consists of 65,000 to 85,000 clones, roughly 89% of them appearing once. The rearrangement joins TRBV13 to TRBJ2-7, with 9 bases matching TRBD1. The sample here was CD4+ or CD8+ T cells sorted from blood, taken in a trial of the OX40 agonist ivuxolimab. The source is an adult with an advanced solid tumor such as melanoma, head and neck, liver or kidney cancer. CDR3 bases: TGTGCCAGCAGCTCAGGCCCGGGACAGGGTCGTGAGCAGTACTTC. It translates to CASSSGPGQGREQYF.